This T cell receptor beta chain was identified during a study of response to subunit inactivated influenza vaccine. Findings of the study overall: It was the authors' suggestion that each seasonal influenza vaccination recruits few new T cells.

As regards this clonotype: Its matching antigen is unknown.

TCRdb independently ran MiXCR on the RT-PCR reads; one entry per CDR3 protein. The sample lists 700,000 to 800,000 distinct CDR3 sequences; about 18% were seen once. The specimen comprised PBMCs from blood, sampled more than 4 days after vaccination. The clonotype was recovered from a man between 45 and 60 years old who received an inactivated influenza vaccine.

DNA for the CDR3: TGCAGTGCTAGTATGGTCGTCGGGACAGGGGCTAACAATTCACCCCTCCACTTT. It translates to CSASMVVGTGANNSPLHF. The chain recombines TRBV20-1 with TRBJ1-6; 10 bases align to TRBD1. J lost 7 bases, V lost 3 bases, and 15 bases had no gene match. The CDR3 length is 18 residues. Germline V gives CDR1 DFQATT, CDR2 SNEGSKA (reference sequence).